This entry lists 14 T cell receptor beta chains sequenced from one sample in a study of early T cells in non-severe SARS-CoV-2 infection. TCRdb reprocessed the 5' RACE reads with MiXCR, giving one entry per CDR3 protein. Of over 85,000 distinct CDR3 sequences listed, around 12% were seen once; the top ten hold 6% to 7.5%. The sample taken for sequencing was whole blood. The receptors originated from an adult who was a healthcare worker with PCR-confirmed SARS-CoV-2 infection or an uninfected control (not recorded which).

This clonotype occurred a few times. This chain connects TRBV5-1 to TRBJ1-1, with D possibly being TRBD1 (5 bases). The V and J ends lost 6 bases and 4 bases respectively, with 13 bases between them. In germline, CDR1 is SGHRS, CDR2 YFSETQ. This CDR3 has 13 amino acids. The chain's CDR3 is CASNGDGSTEAFF. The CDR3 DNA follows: TGCGCCAGCAATGGGGACGGTTCCACTGAAGCTTTCTTT.

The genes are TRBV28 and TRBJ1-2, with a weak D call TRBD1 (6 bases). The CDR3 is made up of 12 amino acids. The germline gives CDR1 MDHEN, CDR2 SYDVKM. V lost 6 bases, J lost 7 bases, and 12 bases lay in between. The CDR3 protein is CASREGGSGYTF. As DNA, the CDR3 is TGTGCCAGCAGAGAGGGGGGTAGTGGCTACACCTTC.

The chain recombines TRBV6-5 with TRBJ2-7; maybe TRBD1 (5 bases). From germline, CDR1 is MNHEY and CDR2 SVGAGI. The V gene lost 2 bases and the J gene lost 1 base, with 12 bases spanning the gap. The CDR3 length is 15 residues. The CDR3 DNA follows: TGTGCCAGCAGTTACGGGCCAACAGGTTCCTACGAGCAGTACTTC. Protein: CASSYGPTGSYEQYF.

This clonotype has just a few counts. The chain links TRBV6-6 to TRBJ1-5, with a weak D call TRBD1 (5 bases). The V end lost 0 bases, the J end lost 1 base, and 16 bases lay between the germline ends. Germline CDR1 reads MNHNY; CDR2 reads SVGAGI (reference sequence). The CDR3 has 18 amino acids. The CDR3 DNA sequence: TGTGCCAGCAGTTACTCGAAAGGAGGGGAGGGGAGCAATCAGCCCCAGCATTTT. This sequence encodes CASSYSKGGEGSNQPQHF.

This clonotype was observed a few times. CDR3 amino acids: CASSSSPQETQYF. The CDR3 coding sequence is TGCGCCAGCAGCTCAAGCCCCCAAGAGACCCAGTACTTC. This chain links TRBV5-1 with TRBJ2-5; the D is unclear. CDR3 length: 13 amino acids. V was pared by 3 bases and J by 1 base, with 7 bases between. CDR1 and CDR2 (germline): SGHRS, YFSETQ.

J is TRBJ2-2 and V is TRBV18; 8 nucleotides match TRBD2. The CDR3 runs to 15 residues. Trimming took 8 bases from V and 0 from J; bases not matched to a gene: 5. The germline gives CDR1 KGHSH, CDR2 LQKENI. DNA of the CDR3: TGTGCCAGCAGAACTAGCGGCTCGAACACCGGGGAGCTGTTTTTT. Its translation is CASRTSGSNTGELFF.

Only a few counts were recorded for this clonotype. CDR3 coding DNA: TGCGCCAGCAGCTTCCCGGGGCGGGAGGTCGTCCGATCCTACAATGAGCAGTTCTTC. Its translation: CASSFPGREVVRSYNEQFF. This sequence joins TRBV5-1 and TRBJ2-1; 8 bases map to TRBD2. This CDR3 region has 19 residues. The germline V gene encodes CDR1 SGHRS and CDR2 YFSETQ. The V and J ends lost 2 bases and 1 base, in that order; junction bases with no gene match: 14.

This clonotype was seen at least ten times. CDR3 bases: TGTGCCAGCAGCCAAACTGGACAGGGAGGATACGAGCAGTACTTC. This encodes CASSQTGQGGYEQYF. The rearrangement links TRBV4-2 to TRBJ2-7, with 8 bases aligning to TRBD1. The CDR3 contains 15 residues. Germline V gene sequence: CDR1 LGHNA, CDR2 YNFKEQ. V gave up 2 bases and J gave up 4 bases; unmatched junction bases: 7.

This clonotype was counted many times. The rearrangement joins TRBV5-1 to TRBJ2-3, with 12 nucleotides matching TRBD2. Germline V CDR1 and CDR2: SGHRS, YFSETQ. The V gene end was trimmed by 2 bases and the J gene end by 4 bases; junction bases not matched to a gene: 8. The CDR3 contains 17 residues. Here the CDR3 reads CASSFRPGLAGSDTQYF. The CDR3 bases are TGCGCCAGCAGCTTCCGGCCGGGACTAGCGGGTTCAGATACGCAGTATTTT.

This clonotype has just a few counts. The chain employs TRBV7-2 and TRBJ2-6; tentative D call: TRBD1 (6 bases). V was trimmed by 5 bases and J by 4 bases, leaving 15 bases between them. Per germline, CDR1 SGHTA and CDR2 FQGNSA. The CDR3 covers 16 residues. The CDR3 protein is CASSGTGLSGANVLTF. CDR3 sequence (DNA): TGTGCCAGCAGCGGTACAGGGCTCTCGGGGGCCAACGTCCTGACTTTC.

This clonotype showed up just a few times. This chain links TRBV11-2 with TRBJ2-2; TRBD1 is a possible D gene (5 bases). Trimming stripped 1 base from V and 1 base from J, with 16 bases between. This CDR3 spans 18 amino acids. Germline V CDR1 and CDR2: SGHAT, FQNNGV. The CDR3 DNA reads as TGTGCCAGCAGCTTAGGTCCCTTCTTTACAGGGAACACCGGGGAGCTGTTTTTT. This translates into CASSLGPFFTGNTGELFF.

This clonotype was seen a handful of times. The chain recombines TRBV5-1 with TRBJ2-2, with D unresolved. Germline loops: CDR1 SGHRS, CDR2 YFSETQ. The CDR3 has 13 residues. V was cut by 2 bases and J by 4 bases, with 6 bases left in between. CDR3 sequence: CASSFRGTGELFF. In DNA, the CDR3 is TGCGCCAGCAGCTTTAGAGGCACCGGGGAGCTGTTTTTT.

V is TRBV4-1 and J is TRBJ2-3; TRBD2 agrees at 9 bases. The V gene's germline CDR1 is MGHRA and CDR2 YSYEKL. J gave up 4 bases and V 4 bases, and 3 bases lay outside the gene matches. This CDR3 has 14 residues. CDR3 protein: CASSLAGVADTQYF. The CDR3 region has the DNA TGCGCCAGCAGCCTAGCGGGAGTGGCAGATACGCAGTATTTT.

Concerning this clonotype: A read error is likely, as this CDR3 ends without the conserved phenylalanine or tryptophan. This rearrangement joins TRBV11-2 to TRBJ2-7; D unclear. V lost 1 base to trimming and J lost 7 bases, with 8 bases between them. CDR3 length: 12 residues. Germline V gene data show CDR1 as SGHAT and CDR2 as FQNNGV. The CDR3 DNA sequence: TGTGCCAGCAGCTTAGGTTTAGTAGAGCAGTACTCC. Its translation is CASSLGLVEQYS.